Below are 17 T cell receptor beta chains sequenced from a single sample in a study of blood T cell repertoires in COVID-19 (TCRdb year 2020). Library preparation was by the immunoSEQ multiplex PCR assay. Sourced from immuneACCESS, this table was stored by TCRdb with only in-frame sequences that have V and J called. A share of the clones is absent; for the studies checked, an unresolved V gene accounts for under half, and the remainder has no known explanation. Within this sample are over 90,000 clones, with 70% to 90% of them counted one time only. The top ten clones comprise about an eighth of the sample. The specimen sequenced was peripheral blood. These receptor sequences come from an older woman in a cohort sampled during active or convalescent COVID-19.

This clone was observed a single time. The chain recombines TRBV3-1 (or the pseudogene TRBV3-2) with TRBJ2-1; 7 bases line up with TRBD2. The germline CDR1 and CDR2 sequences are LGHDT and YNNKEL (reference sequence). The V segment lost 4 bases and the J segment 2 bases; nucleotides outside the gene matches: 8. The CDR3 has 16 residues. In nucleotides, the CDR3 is TGTGCCAGCAGCCTCCCCGGCGGGAGCACCTACAATGAGCAGTTCTTC. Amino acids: CASSLPGGSTYNEQFF.

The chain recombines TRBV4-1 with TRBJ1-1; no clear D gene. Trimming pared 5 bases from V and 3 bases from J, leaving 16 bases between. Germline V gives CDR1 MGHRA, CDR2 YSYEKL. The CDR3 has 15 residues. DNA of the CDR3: TGCGCCAGCAGCTTAGCGCCCACTAGGGACACTGAAGCTTTCTTT. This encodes CASSLAPTRDTEAFF.

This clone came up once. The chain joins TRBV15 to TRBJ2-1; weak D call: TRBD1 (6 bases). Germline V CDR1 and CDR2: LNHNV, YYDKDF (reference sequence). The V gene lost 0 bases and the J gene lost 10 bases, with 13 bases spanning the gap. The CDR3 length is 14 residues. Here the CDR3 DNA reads TGTGCCACCAGCAGAGATGTAGCAGGGGACGAGCAGTTCTTC. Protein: CATSRDVAGDEQFF.

The CDR3 sequence: CASSLSAGGPDEQFF. In DNA form, the CDR3 reads TGTGCCAGCAGCTTGAGCGCGGGGGGGCCCGATGAGCAGTTCTTC. The gene calls are TRBV5-4 and TRBJ2-1; 9 nucleotides match TRBD2. V was pared by 1 base and J by 8 bases, with 7 bases of the junction left unmatched. The CDR3 spans 15 residues. Germline V CDR1 and CDR2: SGHNT, YYREEE (reference sequence).

In DNA form, the CDR3 reads TGTGCCAGCTCACTGGAAATGGGGGCGGAAAAACTGTTTTTT. This translates into CASSLEMGAEKLFF. The V call is TRBV18, the J call TRBJ1-4; weak D call: TRBD1 (6 bases). Trimming shortened V by 4 bases and J by 8 bases, and 14 bases separated the two germline ends. Germline assignment: CDR1 KGHSH and CDR2 LQKENI. The CDR3 has 14 amino acids.

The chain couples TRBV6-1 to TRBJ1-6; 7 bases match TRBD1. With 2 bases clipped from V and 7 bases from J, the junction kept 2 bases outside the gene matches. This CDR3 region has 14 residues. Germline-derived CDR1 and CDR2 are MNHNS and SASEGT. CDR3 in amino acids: CASSELQGNSPLHF. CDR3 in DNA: TGTGCCAGCAGTGAATTACAGGGGAATTCACCCCTCCACTTT.

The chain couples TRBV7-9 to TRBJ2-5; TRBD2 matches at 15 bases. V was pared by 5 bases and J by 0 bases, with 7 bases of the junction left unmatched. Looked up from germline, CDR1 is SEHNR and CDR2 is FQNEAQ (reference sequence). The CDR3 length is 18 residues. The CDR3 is CASSIPGTSGGHQETQYF. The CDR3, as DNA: TGTGCCAGCAGCATCCCCGGGACTAGCGGGGGGCACCAAGAGACCCAGTACTTC.

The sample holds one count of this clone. In nucleotides, the CDR3 is TGTGCCAGCAGTTTCCAATTTGCCCCTAACAATGAGCAGTTCTTC. This sequence encodes CASSFQFAPNNEQFF. The V and J genes are TRBV27 and TRBJ2-1; no reliable D call. This CDR3 comprises 15 residues. V lost 3 bases and J lost 5, with 14 bases in between. In germline, CDR1 is MNHEY, CDR2 SMNVEV (reference sequence).

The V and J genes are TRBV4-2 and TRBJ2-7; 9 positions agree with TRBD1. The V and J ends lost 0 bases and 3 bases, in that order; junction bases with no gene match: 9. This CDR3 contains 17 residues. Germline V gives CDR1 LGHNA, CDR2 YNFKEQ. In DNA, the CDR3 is TGTGCCAGCAGCCAAGAACGGGTAGGGACAGGGTTCTACGAGCAGTACTTC. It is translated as CASSQERVGTGFYEQYF.

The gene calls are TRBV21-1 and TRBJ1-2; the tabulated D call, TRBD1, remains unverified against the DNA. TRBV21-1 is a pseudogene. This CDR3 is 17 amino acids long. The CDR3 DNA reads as TGTGCCAACATAGAGAGCAAGGGGGCGCGACGGAACTATGGCTACACCTTC. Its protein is CANIESKGARRNYGYTF.

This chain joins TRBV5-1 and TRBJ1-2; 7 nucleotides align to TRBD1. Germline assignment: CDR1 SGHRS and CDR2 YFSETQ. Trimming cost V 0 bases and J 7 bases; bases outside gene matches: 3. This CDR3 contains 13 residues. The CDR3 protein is CASSLDNRGGYTF. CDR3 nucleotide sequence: TGCGCCAGCAGCTTGGACAACAGGGGTGGCTACACCTTC.

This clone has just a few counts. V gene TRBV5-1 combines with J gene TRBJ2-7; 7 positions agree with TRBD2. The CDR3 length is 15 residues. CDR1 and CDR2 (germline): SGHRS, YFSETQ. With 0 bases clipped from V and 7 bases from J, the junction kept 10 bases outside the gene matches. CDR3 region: CASSLAAGDLGEQYF. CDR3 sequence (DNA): TGCGCCAGCAGCTTGGCTGCGGGAGATTTGGGTGAGCAGTACTTC.

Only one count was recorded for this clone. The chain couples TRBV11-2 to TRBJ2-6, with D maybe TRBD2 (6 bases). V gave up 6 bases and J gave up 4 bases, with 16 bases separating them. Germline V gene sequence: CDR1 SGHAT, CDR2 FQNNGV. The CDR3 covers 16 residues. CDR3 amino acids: CASRPGRLAGANVLTF. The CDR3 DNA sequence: TGTGCCAGCAGACCTGGGAGGCTGGCCGGGGCCAACGTCCTGACTTTC.

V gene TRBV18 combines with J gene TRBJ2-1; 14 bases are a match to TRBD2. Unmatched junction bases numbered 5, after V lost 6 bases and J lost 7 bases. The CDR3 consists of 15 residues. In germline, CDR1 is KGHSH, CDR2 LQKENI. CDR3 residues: CASSPGTSGSNEQFF. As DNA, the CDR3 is TGTGCCAGCTCCCCCGGGACTAGCGGGAGTAATGAGCAGTTCTTC.

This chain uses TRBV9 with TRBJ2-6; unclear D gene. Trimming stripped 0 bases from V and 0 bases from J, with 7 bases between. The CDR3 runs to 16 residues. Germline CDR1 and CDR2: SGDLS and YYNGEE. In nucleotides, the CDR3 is TGTGCCAGCAGCGTAGGCGCGAACTCTGGGGCCAACGTCCTGACTTTC. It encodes CASSVGANSGANVLTF.

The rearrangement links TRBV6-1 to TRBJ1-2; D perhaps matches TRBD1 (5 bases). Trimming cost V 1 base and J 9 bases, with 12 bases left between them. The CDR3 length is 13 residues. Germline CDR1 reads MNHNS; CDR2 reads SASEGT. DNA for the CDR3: TGTGCCAGCAGTGAAGGTAGGGACTCAAGCTACACCTTC. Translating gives CASSEGRDSSYTF.

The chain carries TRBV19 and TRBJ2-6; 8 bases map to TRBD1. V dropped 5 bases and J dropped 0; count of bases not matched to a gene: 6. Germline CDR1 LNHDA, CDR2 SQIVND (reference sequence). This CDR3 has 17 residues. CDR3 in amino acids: CASSPRQGSSGANVLTF. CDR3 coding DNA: TGTGCCAGTAGTCCGCGACAGGGGAGCTCTGGGGCCAACGTCCTGACTTTC.